Each of the 10 T cell receptor beta chains below was sequenced from the same sample in a study of blood T cell repertoires in COVID-19. The method was immunoSEQ multiplex PCR; TCRdb's version includes in-frame clones alone and lacks a portion of them. Of 85,000 to 130,000 clones in the sample, approximately 80% were seen once. Sequencing used peripheral blood. The receptors were gathered from a man aged 55 to 70 with acute or convalescent COVID-19.

The chain is built from TRBV2 and TRBJ1-2, with a weak D call TRBD1 (6 bases). Per the germline V gene, CDR1 is SNHLY and CDR2 is FYNNEI. This CDR3 contains 12 residues. V gave up 4 bases and J gave up 5 bases, with 8 bases separating them. This CDR3 reads CASSGTGYGYTF. The DNA for the CDR3 is TGTGCCAGCAGTGGCACAGGGTATGGCTACACCTTC.

This clone was detected only a few times. The rearrangement uses TRBV6-5 and TRBJ2-4, with D hard to call. Trimming left V 6 bases short and J 2 bases short, with 11 bases between. Germline values: CDR1 MNHEY, CDR2 SVGAGI. CDR3 length equals 14 residues. Written as DNA, the CDR3 is TGTGCCAGCAGCTCCGTGGAGACCAAAAACATTCAGTACTTC. This translates into CASSSVETKNIQYF.

The chain couples TRBV7-6 to TRBJ2-7; 7 nucleotides agree with TRBD1. The CDR3 totals 13 residues. Trimming took 7 bases from V and 3 from J; bases not matched to a gene: 6. In germline, CDR1 is SGHVS, CDR2 FNYEAQ. CDR3 amino acids: CASKSRDSYEQYF. The DNA for the CDR3 is TGTGCCAGCAAGAGCCGGGACAGCTACGAGCAGTACTTC.

The genes are TRBV19 and TRBJ1-5; possibly TRBD1 for D (6 bases). The CDR3 consists of 15 residues. V shed 5 bases and J shed 0 bases, with 11 bases lying between them. CDR1 and CDR2 from the germline V gene are LNHDA and SQIVND (reference sequence). The CDR3 is CASSVQGSSNQPQHF. CDR3 nucleotides: TGTGCCAGTAGTGTGCAGGGGAGTAGCAATCAGCCCCAGCATTTT. Full variable domain (remainder filled in from reference TRBV19 and TRBJ1-5): DGGITQSPKYLFRKEGQNVTLSCEQNLNHDAMYWYRQDPGQGLRLIYYSQIVNDFQKGDIAEGYSVSREKKESFPLTVTSAQKNPTAFYLCASSVQGSSNQPQHFGDGTRLSIL.

The chain is built from TRBV6-5 and TRBJ2-7; no clear D gene. CDR3 size: 13 residues. The germline V gene has CDR1 MNHEY and CDR2 SVGAGI. Trimming cost V 6 bases and J 3 bases, with 12 bases left between them. The DNA of the CDR3 is TGTGCCAGCAGAATTGACGGGTACTACGAGCAGTACTTC. Translation: CASRIDGYYEQYF.

The gene calls are TRBV24-1 and TRBJ2-1; 7 bases match TRBD1. The J segment lost 3 bases and the V segment lost 1 base, leaving 5 bases of the junction unmatched. CDR1 and CDR2 from the germline V gene are KGHDR and SFDVKD. The CDR3 runs 16 residues. The CDR3 reads CATSDFKGADYNEQFF. The CDR3 region has the DNA TGTGCCACCAGTGATTTCAAGGGGGCTGACTACAATGAGCAGTTCTTC.

The rearrangement joins TRBV30 to TRBJ1-1; 11 bases agree with TRBD1. CDR1 is GTSNPN, CDR2 SVGIG, per germline (reference sequence). This CDR3 has 14 amino acids. The V segment lost 5 bases and the J segment 5 bases; nucleotides outside the gene matches: 7. CDR3 sequence: CAWLGGQGGTEAFF. The CDR3 nucleotides are TGTGCCTGGCTGGGGGGACAGGGGGGGACTGAAGCTTTCTTT. Based on the CDR3 plus reference TRBV30 and TRBJ1-1, the full variable domain is SQTIHQWPATLVQPVGSPLSLECTVEGTSNPNLYWYRQAAGRGLQLLFYSVGIGQISSEVPQNLSASRPQDRQFILSSKKLLLSDSGFYLCAWLGGQGGTEAFFGQGTRLTVV.

The count of this clone is one. The V gene is TRBV5-6, the J gene TRBJ1-2; perhaps TRBD1 as D (5 bases). V shed 5 bases and J shed 4 bases, with 12 bases lying between them. This CDR3 has 13 amino acids. The germline V gene has CDR1 SGHDT and CDR2 YYEEEE. The CDR3 protein is CASRPGNFYGYTF. The CDR3 DNA reads TGTGCCAGCAGACCAGGGAATTTCTATGGCTACACCTTC.

V and J are TRBV5-1 and TRBJ1-4, with 7 bases matching TRBD1. Germline V gene data show CDR1 as SGHRS and CDR2 as YFSETQ. V was clipped by 1 base and J by 2 bases; unmatched bases: 8. The CDR3 extends over 17 amino acids. This CDR3 reads CASSLSPGGPTNEKLFF. The CDR3 bases are TGCGCCAGCAGCTTGTCACCAGGGGGGCCCACTAATGAAAAACTGTTTTTT.

V is TRBV5-1 and J is TRBJ2-1; 8 bases are a match to TRBD2. The CDR3 consists of 17 residues. The V gene's germline CDR1 is SGHRS and CDR2 YFSETQ. V lost 6 bases and J lost 4; bases outside the gene matches: 15. The CDR3 loop reads CASTSLSGTQAYNEQFF. CDR3 nucleotides: TGCGCCAGCACCTCCCTTAGCGGGACACAGGCATACAATGAGCAGTTCTTC.